The sequence of this T cell receptor (beta chain) was determined in a study of beta chain features in type 1 diabetes. The CDR3 length is 15 residues. The V and J ends lost 6 bases and 0 bases respectively, with 15 bases between them. From germline, CDR1 is SGHNT and CDR2 YYREEE (reference sequence). The whole isolated RNA underwent reverse transcription, so sequencing captured expressed TCRB transcripts. TCRdb's copy holds only in-frame clones and misses some; the assay was immunoSEQ multiplex PCR. This table has 350,000 or so clones, around 19% appearing once. This clone was counted between two and nine times.

The chain combines TRBV5-4 with TRBJ1-1, with TRBD1 as a possible D gene (6 bases). The sample taken for sequencing was naive CD4+ T cells from blood. The sequence was obtained from a woman in her late teens or twenties in good health. The CDR3 sequence is CASIWSRGLNTEAFF. CDR3 DNA: TGTGCCAGCATATGGAGCAGGGGATTGAACACTGAAGCTTTCTTT.